The sequence of this TCR beta chain was determined in a study of regulatory T cells in long-lasting Graves disease. Time point here: persistent/refractory GD, antithyroid drugs over 5 years with positive TRAb. After RNA was extracted from PBMCs, the TCR library was made from it. Relying on iRepertoire HTBI primers and Arm-PCR of CDR3 regions, the team built TCR beta libraries. Each CDR3 protein gets one entry after TCRdb re-called the multiplex PCR reads with MiXCR. The repertoire holds about 470,000 distinct CDR3 sequences, under 25% seen once, with less than 9% in the top ten. The trim removed 2 bases at V and 4 bases at J, leaving 3 bases unmatched. This CDR3 has 15 amino acids. Germline CDR1 and CDR2: WSHSY and SAAADI.

Here the sequenced sample was peripheral blood mononuclear cells (PBMCs), taken when the disease was refractory, from a patient treated with antithyroid drugs. The receptor's source is a female donor with Graves disease. This chain joins TRBV10-2 and TRBJ2-3; 10 bases match TRBD2. The CDR3 DNA sequence: TGCGCCAGCAGTGAGACTCTAGCGGGAGCAGATACGCAGTATTTT. Its translation: CASSETLAGADTQYF.